This TCR beta chain stems from a study of blood T cell repertoires in COVID-19. Method: immunoSEQ multiplex PCR; TCRdb's copy keeps in-frame clones and lacks some. Of about 170,000 clones detected, roughly 84% appear once; the ten largest clones hold roughly 1.2%. Participant-reported clinical history was the basis for cohort assignment. Looked up from germline, CDR1 is MNHNY and CDR2 is SVGAGI (reference sequence). This CDR3 is 14 amino acids long. Trimming removed 5 bases from V and 2 bases from J; junction bases left unmatched: 5. The TCR originated in a human donor with acute COVID-19. The donor label of this sample is uncertain. This chain links TRBV6-6 with TRBJ2-7; TRBD1 matches 8 bases. Sequenced input: PBMCs or T cells enriched from blood (not recorded which). The CDR3 reads CASSTGTGTYEQYF. In DNA, the CDR3 is TGTGCCAGCAGTACGGGGACAGGAACCTACGAGCAGTACTTC.